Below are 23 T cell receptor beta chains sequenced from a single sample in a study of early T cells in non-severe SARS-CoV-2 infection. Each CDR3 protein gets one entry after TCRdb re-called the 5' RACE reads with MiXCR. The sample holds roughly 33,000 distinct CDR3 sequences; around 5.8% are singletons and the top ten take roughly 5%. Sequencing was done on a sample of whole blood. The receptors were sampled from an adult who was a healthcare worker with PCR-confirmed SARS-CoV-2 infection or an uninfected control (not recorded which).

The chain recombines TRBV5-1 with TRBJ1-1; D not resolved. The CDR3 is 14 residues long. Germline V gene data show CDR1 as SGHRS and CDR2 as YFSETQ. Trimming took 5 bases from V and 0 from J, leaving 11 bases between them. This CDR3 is CASRTLDLNTEAFF. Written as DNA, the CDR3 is TGCGCCAGCAGAACCCTAGACCTGAACACTGAAGCTTTCTTT.

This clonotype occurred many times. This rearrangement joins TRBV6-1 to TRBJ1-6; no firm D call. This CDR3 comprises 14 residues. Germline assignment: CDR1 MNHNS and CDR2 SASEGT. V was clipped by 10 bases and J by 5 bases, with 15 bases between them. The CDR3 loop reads CAIGGKTDNSPLHF. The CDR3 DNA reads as TGTGCCATTGGCGGGAAGACGGATAATTCACCCCTCCACTTT.

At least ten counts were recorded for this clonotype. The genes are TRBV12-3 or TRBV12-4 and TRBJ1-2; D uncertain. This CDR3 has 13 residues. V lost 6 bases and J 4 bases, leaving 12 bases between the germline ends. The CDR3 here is CASSPRSGYGYTF. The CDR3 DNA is TGTGCCAGCAGCCCCAGGAGCGGCTATGGCTACACCTTC.

The CDR3 is CATSRARTGGNGYTF. The CDR3 DNA sequence: TGTGCCACCAGCAGAGCACGGACAGGGGGGAATGGCTACACCTTC. This chain links TRBV15 with TRBJ1-2; 10 bases align to TRBD1. The CDR3 runs 15 residues. CDR1 is LNHNV and CDR2 is YYDKDF in the germline V gene (reference sequence). With 1 base clipped from V and 6 bases from J, the junction kept 5 bases outside the gene matches.

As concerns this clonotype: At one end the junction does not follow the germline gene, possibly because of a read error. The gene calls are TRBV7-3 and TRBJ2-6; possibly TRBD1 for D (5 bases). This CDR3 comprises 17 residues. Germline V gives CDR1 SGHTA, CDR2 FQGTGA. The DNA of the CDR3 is TGTGCCAGCCATGCGTTGCGAGGAGTTTCTGGGGCCAACGCCCTGACTTTC. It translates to CASHALRGVSGANALTF.

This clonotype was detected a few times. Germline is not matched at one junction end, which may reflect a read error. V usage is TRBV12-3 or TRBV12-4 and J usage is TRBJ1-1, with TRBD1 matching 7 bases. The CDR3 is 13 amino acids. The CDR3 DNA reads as TGCGCCAGCAGGCGGACAGGGAACACTGAAGCTTTCTTT. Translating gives CASRRTGNTEAFF.

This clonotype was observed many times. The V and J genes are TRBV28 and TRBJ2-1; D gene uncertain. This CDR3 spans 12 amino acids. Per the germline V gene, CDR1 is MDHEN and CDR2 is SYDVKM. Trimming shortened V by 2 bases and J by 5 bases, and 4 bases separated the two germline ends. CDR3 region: CASSLVHNEQFF. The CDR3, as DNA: TGTGCCAGCAGTTTAGTCCACAATGAGCAGTTCTTC.

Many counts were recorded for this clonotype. The CDR3 DNA sequence: TGCGCCAGCAGCCAAGGGGACGCCTACAATGAGCAGTTCTTC. Encoded protein: CASSQGDAYNEQFF. The genes are TRBV4-1 and TRBJ2-1; D assignment may be TRBD1 or TRBD2 (5 bases each). Germline-derived CDR1 and CDR2 are MGHRA and YSYEKL. CDR3 length: 14 amino acids. V lost 1 base and J lost 2, with 6 bases in between.

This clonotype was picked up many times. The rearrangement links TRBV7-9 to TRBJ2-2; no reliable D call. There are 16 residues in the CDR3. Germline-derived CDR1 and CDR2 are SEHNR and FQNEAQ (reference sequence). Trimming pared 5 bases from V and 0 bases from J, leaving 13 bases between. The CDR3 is CASSTEVQANTGELFF. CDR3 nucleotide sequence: TGTGCCAGCAGCACAGAAGTCCAAGCGAACACCGGGGAGCTGTTTTTT.

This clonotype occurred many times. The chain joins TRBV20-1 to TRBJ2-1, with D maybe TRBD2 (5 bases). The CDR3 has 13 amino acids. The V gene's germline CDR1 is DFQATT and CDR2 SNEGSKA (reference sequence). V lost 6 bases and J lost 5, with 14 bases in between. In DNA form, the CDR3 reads TGCAGTGCCGGGGTAGCAGGACACAATGAGCAGTTCTTC. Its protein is CSAGVAGHNEQFF.

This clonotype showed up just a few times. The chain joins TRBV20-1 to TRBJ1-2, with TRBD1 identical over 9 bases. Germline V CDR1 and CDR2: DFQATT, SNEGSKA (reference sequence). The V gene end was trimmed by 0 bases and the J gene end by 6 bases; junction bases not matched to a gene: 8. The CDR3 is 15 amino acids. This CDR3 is CSARDLNRGQHGYTF. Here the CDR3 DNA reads TGCAGTGCTAGAGATCTCAACAGGGGGCAGCATGGCTACACCTTC.

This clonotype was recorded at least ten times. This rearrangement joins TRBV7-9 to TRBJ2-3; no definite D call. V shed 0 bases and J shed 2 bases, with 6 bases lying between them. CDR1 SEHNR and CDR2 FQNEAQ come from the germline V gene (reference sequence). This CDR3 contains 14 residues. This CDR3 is CASSLALNTDTQYF. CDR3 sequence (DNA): TGTGCCAGCAGCTTAGCACTGAACACAGATACGCAGTATTTT.

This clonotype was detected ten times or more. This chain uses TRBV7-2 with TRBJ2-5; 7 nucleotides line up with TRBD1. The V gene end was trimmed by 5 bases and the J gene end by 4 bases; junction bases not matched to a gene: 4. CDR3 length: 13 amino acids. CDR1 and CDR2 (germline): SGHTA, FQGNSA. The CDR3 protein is CASSQGGAETQYF. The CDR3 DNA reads TGTGCCAGCAGCCAAGGGGGCGCAGAGACCCAGTACTTC.

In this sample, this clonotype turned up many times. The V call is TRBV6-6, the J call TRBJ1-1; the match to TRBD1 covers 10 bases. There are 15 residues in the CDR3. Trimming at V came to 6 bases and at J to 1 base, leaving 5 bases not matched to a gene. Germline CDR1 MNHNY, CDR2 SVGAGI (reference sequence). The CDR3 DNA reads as TGTGCCAGCAGAACGGGGACAGGGGCGAACACTGAAGCTTTCTTT. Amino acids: CASRTGTGANTEAFF.

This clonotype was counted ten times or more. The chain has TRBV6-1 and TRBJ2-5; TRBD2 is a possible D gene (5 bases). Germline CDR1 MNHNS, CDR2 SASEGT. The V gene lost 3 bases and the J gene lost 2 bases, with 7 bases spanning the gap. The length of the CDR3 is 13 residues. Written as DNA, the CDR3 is TGTGCCAGCAGTGACGGCGGGCAAGAGACCCAGTACTTC. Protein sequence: CASSDGGQETQYF.

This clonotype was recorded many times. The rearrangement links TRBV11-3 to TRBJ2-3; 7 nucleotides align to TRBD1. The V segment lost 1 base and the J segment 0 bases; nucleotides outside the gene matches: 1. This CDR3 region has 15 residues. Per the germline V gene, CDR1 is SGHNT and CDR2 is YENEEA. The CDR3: CASSLGDSSTDTQYF. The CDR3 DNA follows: TGTGCCAGCAGCTTAGGGGACAGCAGCACAGATACGCAGTATTTT.

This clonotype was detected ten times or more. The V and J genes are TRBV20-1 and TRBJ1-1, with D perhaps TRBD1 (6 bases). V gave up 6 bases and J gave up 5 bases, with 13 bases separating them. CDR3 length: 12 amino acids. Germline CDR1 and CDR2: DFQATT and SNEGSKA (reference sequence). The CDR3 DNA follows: TGCAGTGCCGTGAAGGGGGGAACTGAAGCTTTCTTT. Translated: CSAVKGGTEAFF.

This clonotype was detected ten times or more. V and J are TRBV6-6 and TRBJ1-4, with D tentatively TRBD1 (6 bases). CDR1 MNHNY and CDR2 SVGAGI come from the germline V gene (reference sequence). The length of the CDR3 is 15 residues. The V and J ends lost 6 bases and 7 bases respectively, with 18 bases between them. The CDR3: CASSYVQGLFEKLFF. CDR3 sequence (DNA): TGTGCCAGCAGCTACGTACAGGGACTTTTTGAAAAACTGTTTTTT.

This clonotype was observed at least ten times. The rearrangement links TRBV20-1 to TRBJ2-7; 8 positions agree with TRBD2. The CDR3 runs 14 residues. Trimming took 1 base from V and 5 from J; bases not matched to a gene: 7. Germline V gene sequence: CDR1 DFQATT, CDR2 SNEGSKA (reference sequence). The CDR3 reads CSARGAGGPHEQYV. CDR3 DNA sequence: TGCAGTGCTAGAGGGGCGGGGGGCCCCCACGAGCAGTACGTC.

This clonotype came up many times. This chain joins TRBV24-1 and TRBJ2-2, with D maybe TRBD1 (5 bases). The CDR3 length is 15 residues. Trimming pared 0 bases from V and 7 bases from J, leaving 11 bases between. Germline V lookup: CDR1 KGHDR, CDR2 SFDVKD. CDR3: CATSDLSGPGGELFF. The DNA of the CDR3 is TGTGCCACCAGTGATTTGTCAGGGCCTGGCGGGGAGCTGTTTTTT.

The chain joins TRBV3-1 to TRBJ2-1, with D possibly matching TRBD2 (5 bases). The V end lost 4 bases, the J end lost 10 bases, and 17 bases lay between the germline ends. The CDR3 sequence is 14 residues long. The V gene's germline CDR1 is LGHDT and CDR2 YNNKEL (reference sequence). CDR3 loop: CASSPLTTLGEQFF. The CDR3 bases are TGTGCCAGCAGCCCTTTGACTACCCTCGGGGAGCAGTTCTTC.

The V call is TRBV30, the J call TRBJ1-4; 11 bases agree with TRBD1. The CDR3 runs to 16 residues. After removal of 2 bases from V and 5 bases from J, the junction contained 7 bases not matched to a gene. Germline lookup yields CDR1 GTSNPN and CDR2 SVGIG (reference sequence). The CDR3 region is CAWSPPGQGVNEKLFF. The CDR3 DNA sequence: TGTGCCTGGAGTCCACCGGGACAGGGGGTAAATGAAAAACTGTTTTTT.

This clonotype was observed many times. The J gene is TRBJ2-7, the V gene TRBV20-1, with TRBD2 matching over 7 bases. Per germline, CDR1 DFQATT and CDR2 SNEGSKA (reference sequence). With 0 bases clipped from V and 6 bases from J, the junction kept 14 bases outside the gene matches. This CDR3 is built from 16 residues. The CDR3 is CSARDLRSGKRAEQYF. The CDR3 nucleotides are TGCAGTGCTAGAGATCTCAGGAGCGGGAAAAGAGCCGAGCAGTACTTC.